This TCR beta chain was recovered during a study of T cell changes during pregnancy in multiple sclerosis. Data came from immunoSEQ multiplex PCR; TCRdb stores just in-frame clones and leaves some out. The sample consists of tens of thousands of clones, approximately 91% of them appearing once. CDR1 is MNHNS and CDR2 is SASEGT in the germline V gene. CDR3 length: 11 amino acids. V dropped 7 bases and J dropped 9 bases, with 7 bases sitting between them. The rearrangement uses TRBV6-1 and TRBJ1-6, with D unresolved. The material sequenced was CD4+ T cells from peripheral blood mononuclear cells, taken in the third trimester of pregnancy. The receptor's source is a female donor with multiple sclerosis, enrolled in a pregnancy study. CDR3 coding DNA: TGTGCCAGCAATCGGGGTTCACCCCTCCACTTT. Its protein is CASNRGSPLHF.